This entry features one T cell receptor (beta chain) sequence. The iRepertoire nested amplicon-rescue multiplex PCR amplified TCR alpha and beta CDR3s from RNA. Via MiXCR, TCRdb re-called the multiplex PCR reads, giving one row per CDR3 protein. The sample lists over 70,000 distinct CDR3 sequences, around 23% occurring once. The sample originates from a study of glioma-infiltrating T cells. The CDR3 runs to 14 residues. The V gene lost 6 bases and the J gene lost 5 bases, with 14 bases spanning the gap. This sequence originates from a human donor with low-grade glioma or glioblastoma, undergoing nonglioma brain surgery, or in good health (not recorded which). Sequencing was performed on glioma tissue, nonneoplastic brain tissue, or PBMCs (not recorded which). V is TRBV12-3 or TRBV12-4 and J is TRBJ1-5; D not resolved. CDR3 in DNA: TGTGCCAGCAGCCTGGGCCTAGTCGATCAGCCCCAGCATTTT. It yields the protein CASSLGLVDQPQHF.